The subject of this entry is one T cell receptor (beta chain). Original handling: It was from reference gene primer amplification that nucleated cell counts were estimated. Data came from immunoSEQ multiplex PCR; TCRdb stores just in-frame clones and leaves some out. From that table come the V and J calls and clone size; the DNA was used to work out D and trimming. Among roughly 140,000 clones, 82% were seen once, and the ten largest hold about 4%. The entry originates in a study of blood T cell repertoires in COVID-19. Study-wide background: Samples representing acute and convalescent COVID-19 were sourced from the United States, Italy and Spain. Nucleic acid was either cDNA or gDNA, and it came from T cells, B-cell-depleted T cells, or PBMCs.

Germline CDR1 and CDR2: WNHNN and SYGVQD (reference sequence). Trimming removed 3 bases from V and 9 bases from J, with 12 bases in between. The CDR3 is 13 residues long. This clonotype originated in a woman of 80 years or more with acute or convalescent COVID-19. The specimen sequenced was peripheral blood. The chain uses TRBV10-1 and TRBJ2-1; a weak D match, TRBD2 (6 bases). CDR3: CASSDSLGGEQFF. The CDR3 DNA reads TGCGCCAGCAGTGATTCACTCGGGGGTGAGCAGTTCTTC.